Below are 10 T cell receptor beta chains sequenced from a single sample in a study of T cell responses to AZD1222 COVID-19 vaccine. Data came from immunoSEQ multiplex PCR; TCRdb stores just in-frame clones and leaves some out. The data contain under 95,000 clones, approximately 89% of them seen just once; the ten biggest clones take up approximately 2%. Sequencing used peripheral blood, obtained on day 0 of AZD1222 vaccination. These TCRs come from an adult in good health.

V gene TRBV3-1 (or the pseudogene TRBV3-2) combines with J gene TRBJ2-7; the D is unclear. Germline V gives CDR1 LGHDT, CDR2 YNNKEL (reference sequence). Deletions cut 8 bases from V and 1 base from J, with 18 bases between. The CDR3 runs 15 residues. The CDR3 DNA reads TGTGCCAGCTCCTCAGTGTCAGGTCCGTCCTACGAGCAGTACTTC. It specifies CASSSVSGPSYEQYF.

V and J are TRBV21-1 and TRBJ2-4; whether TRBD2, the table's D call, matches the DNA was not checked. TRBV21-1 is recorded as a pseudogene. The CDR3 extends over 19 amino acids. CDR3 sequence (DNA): TGTGCCAGCAGCAAAGGAAAGAAGTCTAGGTGTTTAGCCAAAAACATTCAGTACTTC. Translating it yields CASSKGKKSRCLAKNIQYF.

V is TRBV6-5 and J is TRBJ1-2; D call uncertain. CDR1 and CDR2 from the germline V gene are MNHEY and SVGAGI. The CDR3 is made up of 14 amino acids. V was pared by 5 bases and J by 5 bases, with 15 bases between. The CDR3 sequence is CASSTRLGEYGYTF. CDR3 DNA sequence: TGTGCCAGCAGTACCCGCCTTGGCGAATATGGCTACACCTTC.

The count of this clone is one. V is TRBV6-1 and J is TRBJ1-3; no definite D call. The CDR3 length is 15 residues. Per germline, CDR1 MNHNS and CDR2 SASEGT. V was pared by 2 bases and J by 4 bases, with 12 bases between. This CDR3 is CASSEQGREGNTIYF. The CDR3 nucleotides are TGTGCCAGCAGTGAACAAGGGCGTGAGGGAAACACCATATATTTT.

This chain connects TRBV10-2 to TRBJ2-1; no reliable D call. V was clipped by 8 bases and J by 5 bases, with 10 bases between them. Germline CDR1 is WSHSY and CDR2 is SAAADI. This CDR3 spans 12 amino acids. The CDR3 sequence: CASVTGNNEQFF. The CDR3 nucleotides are TGCGCCAGCGTCACGGGCAACAATGAGCAGTTCTTC.

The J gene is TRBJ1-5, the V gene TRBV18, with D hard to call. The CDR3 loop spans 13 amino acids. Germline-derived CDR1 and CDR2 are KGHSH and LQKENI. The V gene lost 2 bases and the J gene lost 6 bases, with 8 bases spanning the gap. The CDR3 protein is CASSPEHLQPQHF. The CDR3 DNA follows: TGTGCCAGCTCACCAGAACACCTTCAGCCCCAGCATTTT.

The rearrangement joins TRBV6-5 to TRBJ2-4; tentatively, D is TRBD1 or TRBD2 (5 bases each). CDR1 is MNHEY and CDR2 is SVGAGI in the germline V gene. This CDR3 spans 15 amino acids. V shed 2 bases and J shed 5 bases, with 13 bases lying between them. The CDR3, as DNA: TGTGCCAGCAGTTACGGGGGTTCTAACGAAAACATTCAGTACTTC. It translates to CASSYGGSNENIQYF.

The CDR3 DNA follows: TGTGCCACCAGCAGAGAGGGGCCTAATGAAAAACTGTTTTTT. Its translation is CATSREGPNEKLFF. The V and J genes are TRBV15 and TRBJ1-4, with D possibly matching TRBD1 (5 bases). The V gene lost 0 bases and the J gene lost 3 bases, with 5 bases spanning the gap. Per the germline V gene, CDR1 is LNHNV and CDR2 is YYDKDF (reference sequence). CDR3 length: 14 amino acids. Filled out from reference TRBV15 and TRBJ1-4, the complete variable domain reads DAMVIQNPRYQVTQFGKPVTLSCSQTLNHNVMYWYQQKSSQAPKLLFHYYDKDFNNEADTPDNFQSRRPNTSFCFLDIRSPGLGDTAMYLCATSREGPNEKLFFGSGTQLSVL.

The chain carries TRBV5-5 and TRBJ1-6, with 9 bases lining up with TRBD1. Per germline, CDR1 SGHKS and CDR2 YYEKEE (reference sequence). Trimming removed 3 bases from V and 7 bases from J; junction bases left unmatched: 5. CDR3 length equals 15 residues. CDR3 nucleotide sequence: TGTGCCAGCAGCTCGACCGGGACAGGGAATTCACCCCTCCACTTT. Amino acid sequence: CASSSTGTGNSPLHF.

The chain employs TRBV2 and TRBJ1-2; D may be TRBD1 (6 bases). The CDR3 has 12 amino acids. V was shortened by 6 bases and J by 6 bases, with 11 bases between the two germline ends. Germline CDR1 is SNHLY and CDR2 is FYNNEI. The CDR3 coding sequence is TGTGCCAGCAGCGCTACAGGGCATGGCTACACCTTC. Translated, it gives CASSATGHGYTF.